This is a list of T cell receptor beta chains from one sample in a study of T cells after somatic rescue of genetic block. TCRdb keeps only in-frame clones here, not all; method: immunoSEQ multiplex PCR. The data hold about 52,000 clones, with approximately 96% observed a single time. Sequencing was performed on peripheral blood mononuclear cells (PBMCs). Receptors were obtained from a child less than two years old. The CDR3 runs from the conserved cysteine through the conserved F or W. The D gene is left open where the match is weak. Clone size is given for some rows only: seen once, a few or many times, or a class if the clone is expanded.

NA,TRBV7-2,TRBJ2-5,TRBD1,TGTGCCAGCAGCTTAGGGGACAGAGAGACCCAGTACTTC,CASSLGDRETQYF
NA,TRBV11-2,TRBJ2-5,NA,TGTGCCAGCAGCTTAGATCCAGAGACCCAGTACTTC,CASSLDPETQYF
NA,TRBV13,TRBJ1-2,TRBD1,TGTGCCAGCAGCTCGGGACAGGGGGCAGGTGATGGCTACACCTTC,CASSSGQGAGDGYTF
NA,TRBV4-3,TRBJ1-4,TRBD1,TGCGCCAGCAGCCGGGACAGGGGGCGCGAAAAACTGTTTTTT,CASSRDRGREKLFF
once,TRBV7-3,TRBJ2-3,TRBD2,TGTGCCAGCAGTTCCACTAGCGGGAGGGGAGATACGCAGTATTTT,CASSSTSGRGDTQYF
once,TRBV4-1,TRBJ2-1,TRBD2,TGCGCCAGCAGCCAAAAAGCGGGAGTTTTGAATGAGCAGTTCTTC,CASSQKAGVLNEQFF
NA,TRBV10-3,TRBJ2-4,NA,TGTGCCATCAGTGATACTCTAGCCAAAAACATTCAGTACTTC,CAISDTLAKNIQYF
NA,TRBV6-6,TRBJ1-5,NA,TGTGCCAGCAGTCATAAGGGACATAGCAATCAGCCCCAGCATTTT,CASSHKGHSNQPQHF
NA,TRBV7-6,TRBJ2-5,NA,TGTGCCAGCAGCCCTTACCTCCAAGAGACCCAGTACTTC,CASSPYLQETQYF
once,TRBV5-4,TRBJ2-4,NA,TGTGCCAGCAGCTTGGCCGGGGGCGCAGCCAAAAACATTCAGTACTTC,CASSLAGGAAKNIQYF
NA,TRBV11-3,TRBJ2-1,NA,TGTGCCAGCAGCCCGCGGGACAGCTCCTACAATGAGCAGTTCTTC,CASSPRDSSYNEQFF
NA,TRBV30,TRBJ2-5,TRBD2,TGTGCCTGGAGTGTACTAGCGGAAGAGACCCAGTACTTC,CAWSVLAEETQYF
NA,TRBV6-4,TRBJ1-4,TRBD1,TGTGCCAGCAGTGACCCGGGACAGGGGGATGAAAAACTGTTTTTT,CASSDPGQGDEKLFF
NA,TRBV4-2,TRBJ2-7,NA,TGTGCCAGCAGCCAAGTTGTCAGCTCCTACGAGCAGTACTTC,CASSQVVSSYEQYF
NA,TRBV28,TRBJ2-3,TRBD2,TGTGCCAGCAGTTTATGTCGGATAGCGGGAGTGACAGATACGCAGTATTTT,CASSLCRIAGVTDTQYF
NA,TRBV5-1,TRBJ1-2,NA,TGCGCCAGCAGCTTGGGGTGGGTCGGCTATGGCTACACCTTC,CASSLGWVGYGYTF
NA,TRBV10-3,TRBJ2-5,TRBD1,TGTGCCATCAGGGACAGGCTCCAAGAGACCCAGTACTTC,CAIRDRLQETQYF
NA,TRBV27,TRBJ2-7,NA,TGTGCCAGCTACCCTCTTGGGGTTGTGGGCGAGCAGTACTTC,CASYPLGVVGEQYF
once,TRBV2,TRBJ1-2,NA,TGTGCCAGCAGTGATACAGGGCTAAGGAACTATGGCTACACCTTC,CASSDTGLRNYGYTF
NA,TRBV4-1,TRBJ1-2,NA,TGCGCCAGCAGCCAAGAATTGACCAGGGATGGCTACACCTTC,CASSQELTRDGYTF
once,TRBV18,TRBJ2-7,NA,TGTGCCAGCTCACCATTTAATTTCATCTCCATGGCGGGCCCCTCCTACGAGCAGTACTTC,CASSPFNFISMAGPSYEQYF
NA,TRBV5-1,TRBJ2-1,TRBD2,TGCGCCAGCAGTCTCCCTCCGGGACTAGCGTACAATGAGCAGTTCTTC,CASSLPPGLAYNEQFF
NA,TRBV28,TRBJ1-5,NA,TGTGCCAGCAGTCCACAGGGCCTTTATAGCAATCAGCCCCAGCATTTT,CASSPQGLYSNQPQHF
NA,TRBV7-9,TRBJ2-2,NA,TGTGCCAGCAGCCCCCCCGGCGGGGCCCGCACCGGGGAGCTGTTTTTT,CASSPPGGARTGELFF
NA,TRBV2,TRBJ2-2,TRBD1,TGTGCCAGCAGTGGTCCCGGGACAGGGGCGGACGGGGAGCTGTTTTTT,CASSGPGTGADGELFF
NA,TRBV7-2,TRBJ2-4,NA,TGTGCCAGCAGCCCAAAACCCGGGTCCCTTCCAGCCAAAAACATTCAGTACTTC,CASSPKPGSLPAKNIQYF
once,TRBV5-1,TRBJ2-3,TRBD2,TGCGCCAGCAGCCCGGCGGGAGTAGGAGATACGCAGTATTTT,CASSPAGVGDTQYF
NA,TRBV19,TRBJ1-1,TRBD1,TGTGCCAGTATTGAACAGGGGGGGAACACTGAAGCTTTCTTT,CASIEQGGNTEAFF
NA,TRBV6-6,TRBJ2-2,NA,TGTGCCAGCACTGACAGGTCGGAGCTGTTTTTT,CASTDRSELFF
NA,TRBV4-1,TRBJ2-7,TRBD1,TGCGCCAGCAGCCGTTTCTGGACAGGCACCTACGAGCAGTACTTC,CASSRFWTGTYEQYF
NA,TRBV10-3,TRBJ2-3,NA,TGTGCCATCAGTGTGCGTAGCGATTCGGATACGCAGTATTTT,CAISVRSDSDTQYF
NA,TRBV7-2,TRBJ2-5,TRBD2,TGTGCCAGCAGCTTACTGTCTAGCGGGCACCTGGAGCAGTACTTC,CASSLLSSGHLEQYF
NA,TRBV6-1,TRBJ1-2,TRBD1,TGTGCCAGCAGAGGGACAGCTAAACTTTATGGCTACACCTTC,CASRGTAKLYGYTF
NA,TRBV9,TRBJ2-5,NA,TGTGCCAGCAGCGTGGGGGGATCTGAGACCCAGTACTTC,CASSVGGSETQYF
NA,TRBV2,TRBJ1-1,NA,TGTGCCAGCAGCGACTCAGGGGAAACTGAAGCTTTCTTT,CASSDSGETEAFF
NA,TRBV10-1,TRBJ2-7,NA,TGCGCCAGCAGTGACACCTACGAGCAGTACTTC,CASSDTYEQYF
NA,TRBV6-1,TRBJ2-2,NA,TGTGCCAGCAGTGAGAGAGGGATGGGCACCGGGGAGCTGTTTTTT,CASSERGMGTGELFF
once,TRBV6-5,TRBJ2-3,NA,TGTGCCAGCAGCCCCCTTGGGTTGAAGACAGATACGCAGTATTTT,CASSPLGLKTDTQYF
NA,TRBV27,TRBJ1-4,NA,TGTGCCAGCAGTAAAGACAGGTATGAAAAACTGTTTTTT,CASSKDRYEKLFF
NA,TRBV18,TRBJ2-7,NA,TGTGCCAGCTCACTTATTCGGACCCGCTCCTACGAGCAGTACTTC,CASSLIRTRSYEQYF
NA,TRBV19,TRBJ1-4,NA,TGTGCCAGTAGTATAGATGAAAGGGGTAATGAAAAACTGTTTTTT,CASSIDERGNEKLFF
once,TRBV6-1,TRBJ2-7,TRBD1,TGTGCCACTAGGACAGGGAGGCACGAGCAGTACTTC,CATRTGRHEQYF
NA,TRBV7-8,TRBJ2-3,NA,TGTGCCAGCAGCTTAGCGAGCTTCACAGATACGCAGTATTTT,CASSLASFTDTQYF
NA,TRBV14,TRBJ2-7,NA,TGTGCCAGCAGCCCTCGACACTCCTACGAGCAGTACTTC,CASSPRHSYEQYF
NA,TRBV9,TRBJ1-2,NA,TGTGCCAGCAGCGTAGGGGTTTGGGGGCGCGATGGCTACACCTTC,CASSVGVWGRDGYTF
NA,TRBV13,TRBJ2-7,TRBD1,TGTGCCAGCAGCCGACGGACAGGGCCCTACGAGCAGTACTTC,CASSRRTGPYEQYF